A single sample is the source of the 18 T cell receptor beta chains below, sequenced in a study of T cells in Graves' hyperthyroidism and ophthalmopathy. RNA transcripts gave rise to amplified TCR beta CDR3 regions. HTBI primers were the set used in a first-round RT-PCR of the TCR CDR3. TCRdb reprocessed the multiplex PCR reads with MiXCR, giving one entry per CDR3 protein. Among under 350,000 distinct CDR3 sequences listed, roughly a fifth were seen once. The sample consisted of blood. These receptor sequences come from a woman between 45 and 65 years old with Graves' hyperthyroidism.

This clonotype occurred many times. The CDR3 loop reads CASSQSGGYNEQFF. The DNA of the CDR3 is TGTGCCAGCAGCCAAAGCGGGGGCTACAATGAGCAGTTCTTC. The V and J genes are TRBV5-5 and TRBJ2-1; 8 nucleotides align to TRBD2. J gave up 3 bases and V 4 bases, and 3 bases lay outside the gene matches. Germline V gene sequence: CDR1 SGHKS, CDR2 YYEKEE (reference sequence). The CDR3 spans 14 residues.

The V call is TRBV19, the J call TRBJ1-1; 8 bases agree with TRBD1. CDR1 and CDR2 from the germline V gene are LNHDA and SQIVND (reference sequence). With 5 bases clipped from V and 10 bases from J, the junction kept 9 bases outside the gene matches. This CDR3 has 13 amino acids. The CDR3 DNA reads as TGTGCCAGTAGTCTAGGACAGGGAGGGAGAGCTTTCTTT. Its translation is CASSLGQGGRAFF.

In its sample, this clonotype was seen once. The CDR3 loop is CASSLSQRQGVRQPQHF. The CDR3 DNA sequence: TGTGCCAGCAGTTTGAGTCAAAGGCAGGGGGTTCGGCAGCCCCAGCATTTT. The V call is TRBV28, the J call TRBJ1-5; 7 bases match TRBD1. Trimming removed 3 bases from V and 7 bases from J; junction bases left unmatched: 15. CDR3 length: 17 amino acids. The germline V gene encodes CDR1 MDHEN and CDR2 SYDVKM.

This clonotype was counted only a few times. This chain connects TRBV20-1 to TRBJ2-5, with 7 bases fitting TRBD2. This CDR3 spans 13 amino acids. Germline V lookup: CDR1 DFQATT, CDR2 SNEGSKA (reference sequence). J gave up 4 bases and V 5 bases, and 7 bases lay outside the gene matches. This CDR3 reads CSASLAGRETQYF. The CDR3 nucleotides read TGCAGTGCTTCATTAGCGGGTAGAGAGACCCAGTACTTC.

As for this clonotype: A read error is possible here, since a much larger clone lies one base away. V gene TRBV20-1 combines with J gene TRBJ2-3; 12 positions match TRBD2. V trimming: 5 bases; J trimming: 5 bases; junction bases outside the gene matches: 2. The CDR3 consists of 13 residues. CDR1 is DFQATT and CDR2 is SNEGSKA in the germline V gene (reference sequence). CDR3 in DNA: TGCAGTGCTCTGGGACTAGCGGGAGATACGCAGTATTTT. Protein sequence: CSALGLAGDTQYF.

This clonotype appeared many times. The chain uses TRBV11-2 and TRBJ2-5; TRBD2 matches 11 bases. From germline, CDR1 is SGHAT and CDR2 FQNNGV. Trimming at V came to 6 bases and at J to 5 bases, leaving 8 bases not matched to a gene. The CDR3 is 15 residues long. The CDR3 nucleotides read TGTGCCAGCAGGAATATAGCGGGAGGGTGGGAGACCCAGTACTTC. Protein product: CASRNIAGGWETQYF.

The chain combines TRBV7-2 with TRBJ2-3, with a tentative D call TRBD2 (7 bases). From germline, CDR1 is SGHTA and CDR2 FQGNSA. The CDR3 is 16 residues long. V was trimmed by 4 bases and J by 2 bases, leaving 16 bases between them. The CDR3 coding sequence is TGTGCCAGCAGCTGGCTTGCGGGGGCCGACACAGATACGCAGTATTTT. Amino acids: CASSWLAGADTDTQYF. Full variable domain (missing parts from reference TRBV7-2 and TRBJ2-3): GAGVSQSPSNKVTEKGKDVELRCDPISGHTALYWYRQSLGQGLEFLIYFQGNSAPDKSGLPSDRFSAERTGGSVSTLTIQRTQQEDSAVYLCASSWLAGADTDTQYFGPGTRLTVL.

This clonotype was seen many times. V and J are TRBV11-2 and TRBJ2-1; D may be TRBD2 (5 bases). The CDR3 totals 15 residues. Germline lookup yields CDR1 SGHAT and CDR2 FQNNGV. Trimming took off 7 bases at V and 4 bases at J, with 17 bases between the two ends. The CDR3 region is CASTRRAQLYNEQFF. The CDR3 DNA follows: TGTGCCAGCACCCGGCGGGCGCAGCTATACAATGAGCAGTTCTTC.

This chain uses TRBV11-2 with TRBJ1-2; possible D gene TRBD1, 5 bases. Germline lookup yields CDR1 SGHAT and CDR2 FQNNGV. This CDR3 has 15 amino acids. V dropped 1 base and J dropped 0 bases, with 9 bases sitting between them. CDR3 region: CASSLVGHPNYGYTF. Here the CDR3 DNA reads TGTGCCAGCAGCTTAGTAGGACATCCTAACTATGGCTACACCTTC.

This clonotype was seen repeatedly, ten times or more. The chain links TRBV12-3 or TRBV12-4 to TRBJ1-5; D might be TRBD1 (6 bases). V was trimmed by 3 bases and J by 3 bases, leaving 12 bases between them. The CDR3 consists of 15 residues. For the CDR3, the DNA is TGTGCCAGCAGTTTTACAGGGAAACCCAATCAGCCCCAGCATTTT. It yields the protein CASSFTGKPNQPQHF.

The gene calls are TRBV19 and TRBJ2-7; perhaps TRBD1 as D (6 bases). CDR1 is LNHDA and CDR2 is SQIVND in the germline V gene (reference sequence). The V end lost 4 bases, the J end lost 6 bases, and 13 bases lay between the germline ends. The CDR3 extends over 13 amino acids. CDR3 nucleotides: TGTGCCAGTAGTACCCTACACAGGGCCGAGCAGTACTTC. Residues: CASSTLHRAEQYF. Full variable domain (outside the CDR3, taken from reference TRBV19 and TRBJ2-7): DGGITQSPKYLFRKEGQNVTLSCEQNLNHDAMYWYRQDPGQGLRLIYYSQIVNDFQKGDIAEGYSVSREKKESFPLTVTSAQKNPTAFYLCASSTLHRAEQYFGPGTRLTVT.

The V gene is TRBV2, the J gene TRBJ2-1; no reliable D call. CDR3 length equals 14 residues. Deletions cut 6 bases from V and 4 bases from J, with 13 bases between. Germline CDR1 and CDR2: SNHLY and FYNNEI. The CDR3 loop reads CASRASPSYNEQFF. As DNA, the CDR3 is TGTGCCAGCAGGGCATCCCCCTCTTACAATGAGCAGTTCTTC.

This clonotype came up a few times. The chain has TRBV7-9 and TRBJ2-3, with 13 bases aligning to TRBD2. The CDR3 has 17 residues. Germline V gives CDR1 SEHNR, CDR2 FQNEAQ (reference sequence). Trimming removed 5 bases from V and 6 bases from J; junction bases left unmatched: 11. CDR3: CASSPTTSGGSRDTQYF. The DNA of the CDR3 is TGTGCCAGCAGCCCGACGACTAGCGGGGGGTCTAGGGATACGCAGTATTTT.

This clonotype has more than one count but fewer than ten. V usage is TRBV2 and J usage is TRBJ1-2; D not resolved. V lost 7 bases to trimming and J lost 5 bases, with 8 bases between them. CDR3 length: 11 residues. CDR1 and CDR2 (germline): SNHLY, FYNNEI. Written as DNA, the CDR3 is TGTGCCAGCATGAACGCTTATGGCTACACCTTC. The encoded protein is CASMNAYGYTF.

The chain couples TRBV4-1 to TRBJ2-7; D gene uncertain. This CDR3 has 15 amino acids. V was trimmed by 1 base and J by 2 bases, leaving 12 bases between them. The germline V gene has CDR1 MGHRA and CDR2 YSYEKL. DNA for the CDR3: TGCGCCAGCAGCCAAGGGGCAGGAAGAACCTACGAGCAGTACTTC. Its translation is CASSQGAGRTYEQYF.

In this sample, this clonotype turned up a few times. The chain joins TRBV6-1 to TRBJ2-7, with D perhaps matching TRBD1 (6 bases). V shed 7 bases and J shed 0 bases, with 16 bases lying between them. CDR1 and CDR2 (germline): MNHNS, SASEGT. The CDR3 covers 15 residues. CDR3 loop: CASIRQEAISYEQYF. The CDR3 DNA is TGTGCCAGCATCCGACAGGAAGCAATCTCCTACGAGCAGTACTTC.

At least ten counts were recorded for this clonotype. The chain links TRBV7-9 to TRBJ2-1; D not resolved. The V gene's germline CDR1 is SEHNR and CDR2 FQNEAQ (reference sequence). Between the trimmed V and J ends, which lost 2 bases and 7 bases, there was a span of 6 bases. The CDR3 runs to 12 residues. The CDR3, as DNA: TGTGCCAGCAGCTTACAGATTAATGAGCAGTTCTTC. Protein product: CASSLQINEQFF. Based on the CDR3 plus reference TRBV7-9 and TRBJ2-1, the full variable domain is DTGVSQNPRHKITKRGQNVTFRCDPISEHNRLYWYRQTLGQGPEFLTYFQNEAQLEKSRLLSDRFSAERPKGSFSTLEIQRTEQGDSAMYLCASSLQINEQFFGPGTRLTVL.

This clonotype showed up many times. This chain joins TRBV28 and TRBJ1-2; TRBD1 matches 10 bases. V dropped 5 bases and J dropped 4; count of bases not matched to a gene: 7. Per germline, CDR1 MDHEN and CDR2 SYDVKM. This CDR3 is 15 amino acids long. The CDR3 coding sequence is TGTGCCAGCAGTGCAGGGGGACAGGGGAGCTATGGCTACACCTTC. Its translation: CASSAGGQGSYGYTF.